Here is one T cell receptor (beta chain) with its context. Between the trimmed V and J ends, which lost 3 bases and 0 bases, there was a span of 10 bases. Germline lookup yields CDR1 SGDLS and CDR2 YYNGEE. The CDR3 runs to 14 residues. This sample was taken from a study of blood T cell repertoires in COVID-19. Across the whole study: Italy, Spain and the United States were the sources of the convalescent and acute COVID-19 samples. In each case, the material was cDNA or gDNA derived from T cells, B-cell-depleted T cells, or PBMCs.

The authors' processing: Reference gene primers were amplified, and this amplification served to estimate nucleated cell counts. The assay was immunoSEQ multiplex PCR, and TCRdb's table has in-frame clones only and misses some. That table is the source of V, J and clone size, and D and trimming were worked out from the DNA. The repertoire holds around 150,000 clones, with 70% to 85% as singletons. Source material: peripheral blood. The chain links TRBV9 to TRBJ2-7; maybe TRBD2 (6 bases). This receptor was identified in a woman of 80 years or more with acute or convalescent COVID-19. CDR3 loop: CASSGEADSYEQYF. The CDR3 DNA reads as TGTGCCAGCAGCGGGGAGGCGGACTCCTACGAGCAGTACTTC.